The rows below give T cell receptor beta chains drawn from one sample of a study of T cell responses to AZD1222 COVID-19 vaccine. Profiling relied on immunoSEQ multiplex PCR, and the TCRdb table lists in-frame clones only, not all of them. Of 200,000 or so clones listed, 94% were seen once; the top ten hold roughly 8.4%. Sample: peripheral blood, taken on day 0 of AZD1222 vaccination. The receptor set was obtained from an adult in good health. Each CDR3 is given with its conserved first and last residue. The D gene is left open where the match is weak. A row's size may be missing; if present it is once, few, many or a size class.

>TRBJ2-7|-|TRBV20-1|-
CSASPGLYEQYF
TGCAGTGCTAGTCCGGGACTCTACGAGCAGTACTTC
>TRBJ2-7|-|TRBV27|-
CASSFFAGTVPYEQYF
TGTGCCAGCAGTTTTTTTGCCGGGACCGTCCCCTACGAGCAGTACTTC
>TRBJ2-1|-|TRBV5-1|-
CASSLDTNEQFF
TGCGCCAGCAGCTTGGACACCAATGAGCAGTTCTTC
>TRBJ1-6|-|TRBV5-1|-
CASSLGQAGSYNSPLHF
TGCGCCAGCAGCTTGGGGCAGGCGGGCTCCTATAATTCACCCCTCCACTTT
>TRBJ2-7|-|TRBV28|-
CASEGGIPPEQYF
TGTGCCAGCGAAGGCGGGATCCCCCCCGAGCAGTACTTC
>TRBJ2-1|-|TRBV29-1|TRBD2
CSARHPWGGGNNEQFF
TGCAGCGCCCGGCACCCATGGGGGGGAGGAAACAATGAGCAGTTCTTC
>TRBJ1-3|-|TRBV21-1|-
CASSKKKGGDRDSGNTIYF
TGTGCCAGCAGCAAAAAAAAGGGTGGGGACAGAGACTCTGGAAACACCATATATTTT
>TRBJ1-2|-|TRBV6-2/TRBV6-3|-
CASSYMGMKINGYTF
TGTGCCAGCAGTTATATGGGCATGAAGATCAATGGCTACACCTTC
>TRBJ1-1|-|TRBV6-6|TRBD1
CASSSKGTAEAFF
TGTGCCAGCAGTTCTAAAGGGACAGCTGAAGCTTTCTTT
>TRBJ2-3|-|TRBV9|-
CASSALQTDTQYF
TGTGCCAGCAGCGCCCTTCAGACAGATACGCAGTATTTT
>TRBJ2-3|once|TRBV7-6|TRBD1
CASSPWAGDRGPTDTQYF
TGTGCCAGCAGCCCTTGGGCCGGGGACAGGGGGCCCACAGATACGCAGTATTTT
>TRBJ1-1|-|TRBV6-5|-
CAVPGAGGNTEAFF
TGTGCCGTTCCGGGGGCGGGAGGAAACACTGAAGCTTTCTTT
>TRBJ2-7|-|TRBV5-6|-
CASSLRGYEQYF
TGTGCCAGCAGCCTCAGGGGATACGAGCAGTACTTC
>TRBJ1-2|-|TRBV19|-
CASRVAGQYYGYTF
TGTGCCAGTAGGGTCGCTGGCCAGTACTATGGCTACACCTTC
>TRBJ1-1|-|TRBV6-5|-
CASSRGPDTEAFF
TGTGCCAGCAGCCGAGGGCCCGACACTGAAGCTTTCTTT
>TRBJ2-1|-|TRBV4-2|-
CASSNGDEQFF
TGTGCCAGCAGTAATGGGGATGAGCAGTTCTTC
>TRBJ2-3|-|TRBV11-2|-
CASSWRTGGLSTDTQYF
TGTGCCAGCAGCTGGAGGACCGGCGGGCTAAGCACAGATACGCAGTATTTT
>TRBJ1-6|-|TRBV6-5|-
CASRDTGSYNSPLHF
TGTGCCAGCAGGGACACAGGCTCCTATAATTCACCCCTCCACTTT
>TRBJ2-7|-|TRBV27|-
CASREGGAYEQYF
TGTGCCAGCAGAGAGGGGGGGGCCTACGAGCAGTACTTC
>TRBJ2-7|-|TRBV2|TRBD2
CASSGLAEGSYEQYF
TGTGCCAGCAGCGGACTAGCGGAGGGCTCCTACGAGCAGTACTTC
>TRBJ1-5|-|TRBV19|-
CASTPQGFGNQPQHF
TGTGCCAGTACCCCTCAGGGATTCGGCAATCAGCCCCAGCATTTT
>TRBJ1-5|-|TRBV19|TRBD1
CASSVGTGRFGQPQHF
TGTGCCAGTAGCGTCGGGACAGGGCGGTTCGGGCAGCCCCAGCATTTT
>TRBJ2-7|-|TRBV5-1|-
CASSLAGGGTDEQYF
TGCGCCAGCAGCTTGGCGGGGGGCGGGACCGACGAGCAGTACTTC
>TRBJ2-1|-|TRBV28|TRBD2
CASSKAGGPHYNEQFF
TGTGCCAGCAGTAAGGCGGGAGGGCCTCATTACAATGAGCAGTTCTTC
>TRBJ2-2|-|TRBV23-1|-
CASSRWWQGGTGELFF
TGCGCCAGCAGTCGATGGTGGCAGGGGGGGACCGGGGAGCTGTTTTTT
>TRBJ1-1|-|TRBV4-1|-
CASSQVEQLEAFF
TGCGCCAGCAGCCAAGTTGAGCAGCTTGAAGCTTTCTTT
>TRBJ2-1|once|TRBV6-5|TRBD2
CASSSLAETYNEQFF
TGTGCCAGCAGTTCGCTAGCGGAGACCTACAATGAGCAGTTCTTC
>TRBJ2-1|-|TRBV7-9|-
CASSKRGGGSYNEQFF
TGTGCCAGCAGCAAAAGGGGAGGGGGATCCTACAATGAGCAGTTCTTC
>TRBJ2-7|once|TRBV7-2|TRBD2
CASSPDASGRNYEQYF
TGTGCCAGCAGCCCTGATGCTAGCGGGAGGAATTACGAGCAGTACTTC
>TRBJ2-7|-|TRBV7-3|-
CASSLGRIDEQYF
TGTGCCAGCAGCTTGGGAAGGATCGACGAGCAGTACTTC
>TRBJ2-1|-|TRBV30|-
CAWSGPRGYEQFF
TGTGCCTGGAGCGGACCCCGAGGGTATGAGCAGTTCTTC
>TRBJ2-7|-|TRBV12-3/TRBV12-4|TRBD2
CACKRGAEQYF
TGTGCCTGCAAGCGGGGTGCCGAGCAGTACTTC
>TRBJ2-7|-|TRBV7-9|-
CASSLGLGAFYEQYF
TGTGCCAGCAGCTTAGGGTTGGGGGCGTTCTACGAGCAGTACTTC
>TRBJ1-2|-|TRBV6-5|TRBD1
CASSRGQGWGGYTF
TGTGCCAGCAGCCGCGGACAGGGTTGGGGAGGCTACACCTTC
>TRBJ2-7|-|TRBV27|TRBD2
CASSEGLAGAYEQYF
TGTGCCAGCAGTGAGGGACTAGCGGGGGCCTACGAGCAGTACTTC
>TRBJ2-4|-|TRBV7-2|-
CASSLEFTSLNIQYF
TGTGCCAGCAGCTTAGAGTTTACTAGCTTGAACATTCAGTACTTC
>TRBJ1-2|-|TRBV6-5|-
CASSTGTHNYGYTF
TGTGCCAGCAGCACCGGGACACATAACTATGGCTACACCTTC
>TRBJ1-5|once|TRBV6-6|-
CASRDAQPQHF
TGTGCCAGCAGGGATGCACAGCCCCAGCATTTT
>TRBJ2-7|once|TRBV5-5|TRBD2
CASRKRTSGTYEQYF
TGTGCCAGCAGAAAACGAACTAGCGGGACCTACGAGCAGTACTTC
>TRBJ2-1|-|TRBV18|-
CASSPGARNEQFF
TGTGCCAGCTCACCCGGGGCCCGCAATGAGCAGTTCTTC
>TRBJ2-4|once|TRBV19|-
CASSKGGPTVVGKNIQYF
TGTGCCAGTAGTAAGGGGGGACCCACGGTCGTGGGCAAAAACATTCAGTACTTC
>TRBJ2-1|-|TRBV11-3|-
CASSSGGDNEQFF
TGTGCCAGCAGCTCCGGGGGCGACAATGAGCAGTTCTTC
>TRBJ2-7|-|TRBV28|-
CASGYVSYEQYF
TGTGCCAGCGGATATGTGTCCTACGAGCAGTACTTC
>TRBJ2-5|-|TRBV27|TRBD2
CASSAGLAGETQYF
TGTGCCAGCAGTGCGGGACTAGCGGGAGAGACCCAGTACTTC
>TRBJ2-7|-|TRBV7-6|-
CASSSDVPSSYEQYF
TGTGCCAGCAGCTCGGACGTACCGAGCTCCTACGAGCAGTACTTC